This T cell receptor beta chain was captured in a study of vaccination and CD4 T cells after COVID-19. Oncomine TCR Beta short-read sequencing was applied to DNA from cultured CD4+ T cells. TCRdb fed the PCR reads into MiXCR, producing one record per CDR3 protein. The sample has 15,000 or so distinct CDR3 sequences; roughly 36% are singletons. This clonotype was counted between two and nine times. Antigen unknown. There are 15 residues in the CDR3. V lost 0 bases to trimming and J lost 1 base, with 10 bases between them. Germline V gene data show CDR1 as SGHRS and CDR2 as YFSETQ. Sample treatment: approximately nine-day PBMC culture with coronavirus spike peptide pools or control peptides (ViraFEST assay). None of the healthy vaccine recipients had prior SARS-CoV-2 infection, per negative nucleocapsid antibodies before and after vaccination. Cultures of PBMCs, around 2 million per well, were set up with around 10 IU/ml IL-2 and 8 to 10 ug/ml peptide pools.

This rearrangement joins TRBV5-1 to TRBJ1-1; TRBD1 might be the D (5 bases). The clonotype originates from a human donor who received a COVID-19 vaccine. This specimen was CD4+ T cells from blood, cultured in vitro, taken before SARS-CoV-2 vaccination. CDR3 bases: TGCGCCAGCAGCTTGGTAGTCGGGGGGAACACTGAAGCTTTCTTT. It encodes CASSLVVGGNTEAFF.